This TCR beta chain originates from a study of early T cells in non-severe SARS-CoV-2 infection. TCRdb ran MiXCR on the 5' RACE reads and lists one entry per CDR3 protein. The repertoire includes over 80,000 distinct CDR3 sequences, less than 15% of them detected once, and 4% to 4.5% sits in the top ten. V was trimmed by 6 bases and J by 4 bases, leaving 12 bases between them. This CDR3 region has 12 residues. Germline values: CDR1 DFQATT, CDR2 SNEGSKA (reference sequence). This clonotype has a handful of counts. The V call is TRBV20-1, the J call TRBJ1-2; D unclear. The material sequenced was whole blood, taken at baseline. The clonotype was recovered from an adult who was a healthcare worker with PCR-confirmed SARS-CoV-2 infection or an uninfected control (not recorded which). In DNA form, the CDR3 reads TGCAGTGCCAGCCCTAATCTCTATGGCTACACCTTC. It encodes CSASPNLYGYTF.